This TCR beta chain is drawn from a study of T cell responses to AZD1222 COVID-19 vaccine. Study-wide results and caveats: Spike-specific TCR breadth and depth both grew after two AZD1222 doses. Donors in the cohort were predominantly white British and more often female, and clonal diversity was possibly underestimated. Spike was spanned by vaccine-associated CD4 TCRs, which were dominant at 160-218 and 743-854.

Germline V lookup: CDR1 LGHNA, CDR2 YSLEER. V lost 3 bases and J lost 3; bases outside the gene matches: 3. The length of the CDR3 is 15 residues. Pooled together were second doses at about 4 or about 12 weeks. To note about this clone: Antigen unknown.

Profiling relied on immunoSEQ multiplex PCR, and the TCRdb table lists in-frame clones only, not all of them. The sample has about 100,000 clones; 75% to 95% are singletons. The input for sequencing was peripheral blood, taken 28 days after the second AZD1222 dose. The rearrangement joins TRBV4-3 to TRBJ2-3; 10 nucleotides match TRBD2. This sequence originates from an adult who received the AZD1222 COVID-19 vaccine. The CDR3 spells CASSHGLADTDTQYF. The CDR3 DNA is TGCGCCAGCAGCCACGGACTAGCGGATACAGATACGCAGTATTTT.